The 24 T cell receptor beta chains below come from one sample, sequenced in a study of radiotherapy plus CTLA-4 blockade in lung cancer listed by TCRdb under 2018. Preparation of the library involved the immunoSEQ multiplex PCR assay. The source is immuneACCESS, and TCRdb retained only in-frame sequences with V and J called. Part of the clones is not carried over; for the studies checked, unresolved V genes explain less than half of this, and the remainder is unexplained. The sample records approximately 77,000 clones, roughly four fifths of which are singletons. Of the sample, 0.79% falls within the top ten clones. Specimen: peripheral blood, collected from a patient treated with radiotherapy plus ipilimumab. These receptors all come from a human donor with non-small cell lung cancer who had stable disease on radiotherapy plus ipilimumab.

V usage is TRBV30 and J usage is TRBJ2-7; TRBD2 matches 12 bases. Germline CDR1 and CDR2: GTSNPN and SVGIG (reference sequence). The CDR3 has 15 amino acids. Trimming at V came to 3 bases and at J to 0 bases, leaving 3 bases not matched to a gene. The CDR3 DNA reads TGTGCCTGGAGCAAGGGACTAGCGGGCTCCTACGAGCAGTACTTC. The encoded protein is CAWSKGLAGSYEQYF.

The rearrangement joins TRBV27 to TRBJ2-5; 7 bases fit TRBD2. Germline-derived CDR1 and CDR2 are MNHEY and SMNVEV (reference sequence). The length of the CDR3 is 16 residues. J gave up 1 base and V 3 bases, and 8 bases lay outside the gene matches. The CDR3 sequence: CASSFGIAGGQETQYF. The DNA of the CDR3 is TGTGCCAGCAGTTTCGGGATAGCGGGCGGCCAAGAGACCCAGTACTTC.

The sample holds one count of this clone. V is TRBV28 and J is TRBJ1-5; no definite D call. The CDR3 extends over 12 amino acids. The germline V gene has CDR1 MDHEN and CDR2 SYDVKM. V shed 3 bases and J shed 11 bases, with 11 bases lying between them. CDR3 coding DNA: TGTGCCAGCAGTTTCGGGTCCGTTGCCCAGCATTTT. It encodes CASSFGSVAQHF.

This clone occurred a few times. The V and J genes are TRBV14 and TRBJ1-2; D ambiguous. Germline values: CDR1 SGHDN, CDR2 FVKESK. V was shortened by 2 bases and J by 5 bases, with 9 bases between the two germline ends. This CDR3 spans 13 amino acids. The CDR3 here is CASSQTRGYGYTF. CDR3 bases: TGTGCCAGCAGCCAAACACGGGGTTATGGCTACACCTTC.

CDR3 nucleotides: TGTGCCAGCAGCACCCGGGCTAGCGGGTCCTCAGATACGCAGTATTTT. Its translation is CASSTRASGSSDTQYF. The chain combines TRBV5-4 with TRBJ2-3; 8 bases agree with TRBD2. The CDR3 is 16 amino acids. Unmatched junction bases numbered 11, after V lost 4 bases and J lost 4 bases. Germline values: CDR1 SGHNT, CDR2 YYREEE (reference sequence).

This clone was observed once. The chain joins TRBV5-6 to TRBJ2-1; D is possibly TRBD1 or TRBD2 (5 bases each). Germline V gives CDR1 SGHDT, CDR2 YYEEEE. V lost 1 base to trimming and J lost 9 bases, with 17 bases between them. This CDR3 contains 15 residues. CDR3 amino acids: CASSLYGGPRGEQFF. The CDR3 DNA reads as TGTGCCAGCAGCTTGTATGGGGGACCCAGAGGTGAGCAGTTCTTC. Based on the CDR3 plus reference TRBV5-6 and TRBJ2-1, the full variable domain is DAGVTQSPTHLIKTRGQQVTLRCSPKSGHDTVSWYQQALGQGPQFIFQYYEEEERQRGNFPDRFSGHQFPNYSSELNVNALLLGDSALYLCASSLYGGPRGEQFFGPGTRLTVL.

Only a few counts were recorded for this clone. The chain joins TRBV7-9 to TRBJ2-7; D possibly corresponds to TRBD1 (5 bases). CDR3 length equals 13 residues. CDR1 SEHNR and CDR2 FQNEAQ come from the germline V gene (reference sequence). V was pared by 5 bases and J by 2 bases, with 10 bases between. The CDR3 is CASSRTTAYEQYF. The DNA of the CDR3 is TGTGCCAGCAGCCGGACAACAGCCTACGAGCAGTACTTC.

The rearrangement joins TRBV19 to TRBJ2-5; TRBD2 might be the D (5 bases). Germline V gives CDR1 LNHDA, CDR2 SQIVND (reference sequence). Trimming cost V 8 bases and J 5 bases, with 15 bases left between them. This CDR3 has 13 amino acids. In nucleotides, the CDR3 is TGTGCCAGTCGGCCGGGGAACGGGGAGACCCAGTACTTC. Protein product: CASRPGNGETQYF.

The V and J genes are TRBV11-1 and TRBJ2-3; D not certain. Per the germline V gene, CDR1 is SGHAT and CDR2 is FQDESV (reference sequence). CDR3 length equals 17 residues. Deletions cut 5 bases from V and 0 bases from J, with 18 bases between. For the CDR3, the DNA is TGTGCCAGCAGCCCGGGCCGTTGGGTGACTAGCACAGATACGCAGTATTTT. It yields the protein CASSPGRWVTSTDTQYF.

The rearrangement uses TRBV6-5 and TRBJ2-5, with 7 bases lining up with TRBD1. J gave up 4 bases and V 0 bases, and 2 bases lay outside the gene matches. Germline loops: CDR1 MNHEY, CDR2 SVGAGI. This CDR3 is 14 amino acids long. CDR3 bases: TGTGCCAGCAGTTACTCCACAGGGGTAGAGACCCAGTACTTC. It is translated as CASSYSTGVETQYF.

This clone was detected a few times. The chain couples TRBV7-9 to TRBJ2-3; D not resolved. The CDR3 runs 13 residues. The ends were cut back, 2 bases at V and 2 bases at J, with 5 bases in the middle. Germline CDR1 is SEHNR and CDR2 is FQNEAQ (reference sequence). The CDR3 sequence is CASSLPNTDTQYF. The CDR3 coding sequence is TGTGCCAGCAGCTTACCGAACACAGATACGCAGTATTTT.

V is TRBV7-9 and J is TRBJ1-6; TRBD1 might be the D (6 bases). CDR1 and CDR2 (germline): SEHNR, FQNEAQ (reference sequence). Trimming stripped 1 base from V and 6 bases from J, with 13 bases between. The CDR3 runs to 16 residues. The DNA for the CDR3 is TGTGCCAGCAGCTTAGTGCGTTTACAGGGTAATTCACCCCTCCACTTT. This gives the protein CASSLVRLQGNSPLHF.

This chain uses TRBV11-2 with TRBJ2-5; a weak D match, TRBD2 (6 bases). CDR1 is SGHAT and CDR2 is FQNNGV in the germline V gene. V was trimmed by 1 base and J by 6 bases, leaving 15 bases between them. This CDR3 contains 15 residues. This CDR3 reads CASSLAEGPGKTQYF. The CDR3 nucleotides read TGTGCCAGCAGCTTAGCGGAGGGTCCTGGGAAGACCCAGTACTTC. Based on the CDR3 plus reference TRBV11-2 and TRBJ2-5, the full variable domain is EAGVAQSPRYKIIEKRQSVAFWCNPISGHATLYWYQQILGQGPKLLIQFQNNGVVDDSQLPKDRFSAERLKGVDSTLKIQPAKLEDSAVYLCASSLAEGPGKTQYFGPGTRLLVL.

V is TRBV5-1 and J is TRBJ2-4; no definite D call. Germline loops: CDR1 SGHRS, CDR2 YFSETQ. This CDR3 spans 13 amino acids. Trimming removed 4 bases from V and 6 bases from J, with 11 bases in between. The CDR3: CASSPPLGNIQYF. The CDR3 region has the DNA TGCGCCAGCAGCCCGCCCCTAGGAAACATTCAGTACTTC.

This clone is a singleton in its sample. The chain couples TRBV28 to TRBJ2-7; 10 bases align to TRBD2. The CDR3 runs 15 residues. V dropped 5 bases and J dropped 2; count of bases not matched to a gene: 6. Per germline, CDR1 MDHEN and CDR2 SYDVKM. The CDR3 loop is CASSPSGRWAYEQYF. CDR3 DNA sequence: TGTGCCAGCAGTCCTAGCGGGAGATGGGCCTACGAGCAGTACTTC.

This clone was counted only a few times. Other DNA sequences within the sample encode an identical CDR3. V usage is TRBV4-1 and J usage is TRBJ2-7, with 11 bases identical to TRBD1. Per germline, CDR1 MGHRA and CDR2 YSYEKL. After removal of 2 bases from V and 2 bases from J, the junction contained 2 bases not matched to a gene. There are 15 residues in the CDR3. The CDR3 sequence is CASSQPGQGAYEQYF. The CDR3 DNA sequence: TGCGCCAGCAGCCAACCGGGACAGGGGGCCTACGAGCAGTACTTC.

This clone was detected a few times. V gene TRBV1 combines with J gene TRBJ2-1; whether TRBD2, the table's D call, matches the DNA was not checked. TRBV1 has pseudogene status. The CDR3 consists of 16 residues. CDR3 loop: CTSSQDRVGSFNEQFF. The CDR3 DNA reads as TGCACCAGCAGCCAAGATCGGGTCGGGAGTTTTAATGAGCAGTTCTTC.

This chain links TRBV9 with TRBJ2-1; 11 bases line up with TRBD2. The CDR3 has 16 amino acids. Unmatched junction bases numbered 7, after V lost 1 base and J lost 7 bases. CDR1 and CDR2 (germline): SGDLS, YYNGEE. This chain's CDR3 is CASSVISGRAGNEQFF. The CDR3 region has the DNA TGTGCCAGCAGCGTAATTAGCGGGAGGGCCGGGAATGAGCAGTTCTTC.

This clone was detected only once. This sequence joins TRBV6-6 and TRBJ1-5; TRBD1 matches 7 bases. Trimming removed 7 bases from V and 3 bases from J; junction bases left unmatched: 6. This CDR3 is built from 14 residues. Looked up from germline, CDR1 is MNHNY and CDR2 is SVGAGI (reference sequence). The CDR3 bases are TGTGCCAGCACCGAGGACAGGCTCAATCAGCCCCAGCATTTT. It translates to CASTEDRLNQPQHF.

The rearrangement links TRBV12-5 to TRBJ1-2, with D unresolved. The CDR3 contains 13 residues. Trimming left V 1 base short and J 8 bases short, with 11 bases between. The germline gives CDR1 LGHNT, CDR2 FRNRAP. This CDR3 is CASGLGPREGYTF. For the CDR3, the DNA is TGTGCTAGTGGTTTGGGACCGAGAGAGGGCTACACCTTC.

Only a few counts were recorded for this clone. The rearrangement joins TRBV10-3 to TRBJ1-1; a weak D match, TRBD1 (5 bases). V gave up 6 bases and J gave up 0 bases, with 11 bases separating them. The CDR3 is made up of 14 amino acids. Germline CDR1 reads ENHRY; CDR2 reads SYGVKD. The CDR3, as DNA: TGTGCCATCAGCGAGACAGACCTGAACACTGAAGCTTTCTTT. Protein sequence: CAISETDLNTEAFF.

This rearrangement joins TRBV14 to TRBJ2-7; D gene ambiguous. This CDR3 is 15 amino acids long. CDR1 is SGHDN and CDR2 is FVKESK in the germline V gene. The V end lost 0 bases, the J end lost 0 bases, and 9 bases lay between the germline ends. CDR3 in amino acids: CASSQDTASSYEQYF. The CDR3 DNA is TGTGCCAGCAGCCAAGACACCGCGAGCTCCTACGAGCAGTACTTC.

The genes are TRBV7-2 and TRBJ2-5; D is possibly TRBD1 (6 bases). The V end was cut by 6 bases, the J end by 0 bases, with 8 bases between. CDR1 and CDR2 (germline): SGHTA, FQGNSA. The CDR3 extends over 13 amino acids. The CDR3 spells CASSRQDQETQYF. Written as DNA, the CDR3 is TGTGCCAGCAGTCGACAGGACCAAGAGACCCAGTACTTC.

This clone qualifies as medium-sized. The same CDR3 can be traced to other DNA sequences in this sample. V is TRBV30 and J is TRBJ1-6; TRBD1 matches 11 bases. Germline trimming cut 2 bases from V and 7 bases from J; bases unmatched to any gene: 4. The CDR3 runs 15 residues. Looked up from germline, CDR1 is GTSNPN and CDR2 is SVGIG (reference sequence). CDR3: CAWSSGQGANSPLHF. Written as DNA, the CDR3 is TGTGCCTGGAGTAGTGGACAGGGGGCAAATTCACCCCTCCACTTT.